The 17 T cell receptor beta chains below were found in one sample sequenced in a study of graft-versus-host responses after intestinal transplantation. No cognate antigen is known for these TCRs. Repertoires were generated with immunoSEQ multiplex PCR, while TCRdb's copy carries only in-frame clones and drops some. The sample consists of 90,000 to 130,000 clones, around 93% of them appearing once. The specimen comprised unstimulated CD8+ T cells sorted from spleen or lymph node cells, sampled before intestinal transplant. The receptor set was obtained from a human donor who received an intestinal transplant.

The genes are TRBV9 and TRBJ2-1; 13 bases are shared with TRBD2. Germline loops: CDR1 SGDLS, CDR2 YYNGEE. With V trimmed by 0 bases and J by 7 bases, 7 bases remained unmatched. This CDR3 region has 17 residues. CDR3 amino acids: CASSVGPRLAGGNEQFF. The CDR3 DNA reads TGTGCCAGCAGCGTAGGCCCCCGACTAGCGGGAGGTAATGAGCAGTTCTTC.

The rearrangement uses TRBV4-1 and TRBJ2-7, with D uncertain. CDR3 length: 14 amino acids. V was pared by 0 bases and J by 2 bases, with 8 bases between. Germline V lookup: CDR1 MGHRA, CDR2 YSYEKL. The CDR3 spells CASSQEGRAYEQYF. As DNA, the CDR3 is TGCGCCAGCAGCCAAGAGGGCAGAGCCTACGAGCAGTACTTC.

Only one count was recorded for this clone. The chain combines TRBV30 with TRBJ2-3, with TRBD2 identical over 10 bases. This CDR3 comprises 16 residues. Germline values: CDR1 GTSNPN, CDR2 SVGIG (reference sequence). Trimming cost V 3 bases and J 7 bases; bases outside gene matches: 13. CDR3 in amino acids: CAWSVVQAGGLNTQYF. The CDR3 bases are TGTGCCTGGAGCGTAGTTCAAGCGGGAGGGCTTAATACGCAGTATTTT.

V gene TRBV7-9 combines with J gene TRBJ2-3; D call uncertain. V lost 7 bases, J lost 3 bases, and 11 bases lay in between. The germline gives CDR1 SEHNR, CDR2 FQNEAQ (reference sequence). The CDR3 has 13 residues. The CDR3 spells CASNAPATDTQYF. CDR3 DNA: TGTGCCAGCAACGCCCCGGCAACAGATACGCAGTATTTT. The full variable domain, with the rest looked up from reference TRBV7-9 and TRBJ2-3, is DTGVSQNPRHKITKRGQNVTFRCDPISEHNRLYWYRQTLGQGPEFLTYFQNEAQLEKSRLLSDRFSAERPKGSFSTLEIQRTEQGDSAMYLCASNAPATDTQYFGPGTRLTVL.

A note on this clone: At one boundary the junction diverges from the germline segment, which might be a read error. The chain employs TRBV19 and TRBJ1-1, with D tentatively TRBD1 (5 bases). CDR3 length: 14 residues. Per the germline V gene, CDR1 is LNHDA and CDR2 is SQIVND (reference sequence). CDR3 coding DNA: TGTGCCGGTAGTATTTGGGGGGGAGGCACTGAAGCTTTCTTT. Its translation is CAGSIWGGGTEAFF. Drawing the rest from reference TRBV19 and TRBJ1-1, the complete variable domain is DGGITQSPKYLFRKEGQNVTLSCEQNLNHDAMYWYRQDPGQGLRLIYYSQIVNDFQKGDIAEGYSVSREKKESFPLTVTSAQKNPTAFYLCAGSIWGGGTEAFFGQGTRLTVV.

This chain joins TRBV19 and TRBJ2-1; D possibly corresponds to TRBD2 (7 bases). CDR3 length: 14 amino acids. V was pared by 5 bases and J by 3 bases, with 11 bases between. Germline lookup yields CDR1 LNHDA and CDR2 SQIVND (reference sequence). This CDR3 is CASSSGGGYNEQFF. DNA for the CDR3: TGTGCCAGTAGTTCGGGGGGCGGCTACAATGAGCAGTTCTTC.

V and J are TRBV7-9 and TRBJ2-1; a possible D gene is TRBD2 (5 bases). The length of the CDR3 is 11 residues. V was shortened by 4 bases and J by 15 bases, with 13 bases between the two germline ends. From germline, CDR1 is SEHNR and CDR2 FQNEAQ (reference sequence). The CDR3 region is CASSSSDSWFF. The CDR3 region has the DNA TGTGCCAGCAGCTCCTCGGACTCTTGGTTCTTC.

The chain uses TRBV4-1 and TRBJ1-1, with unresolved D. The CDR3 is made up of 16 amino acids. With 4 bases removed from V and 8 bases from J, the gap between germline ends came to 23 bases. Germline V gives CDR1 MGHRA, CDR2 YSYEKL. The CDR3 loop is CASSPLSSRASLEAFF. CDR3 coding DNA: TGCGCCAGCAGCCCCTTATCGTCGAGGGCCTCCCTAGAAGCTTTCTTT.

This clone showed up just a few times. This chain links TRBV7-9 with TRBJ2-2; D tentatively fits TRBD1 or TRBD2 (5 bases each). The V end was cut by 4 bases, the J end by 2 bases, with 14 bases between. CDR1 and CDR2 (germline): SEHNR, FQNEAQ (reference sequence). This CDR3 is 16 amino acids long. The CDR3 reads CASSSTGTVNTGELFF. The CDR3 region has the DNA TGTGCCAGCAGCTCGACCGGGACCGTTAACACCGGGGAGCTGTTTTTT.

In its sample, this clone was seen once. The J gene is TRBJ2-7, the V gene TRBV5-5; no definite D call. The germline gives CDR1 SGHKS, CDR2 YYEKEE (reference sequence). The CDR3 is 12 residues long. The V end lost 0 bases, the J end lost 7 bases, and 8 bases lay between the germline ends. This CDR3 reads CASSLVSREQYF. In DNA, the CDR3 is TGTGCCAGCAGCTTGGTAAGTCGAGAGCAGTACTTC.

The chain joins TRBV9 to TRBJ1-3; the D gene is possibly TRBD1 (5 bases). Trimming stripped 2 bases from V and 1 base from J, with 13 bases between. The CDR3 length is 16 residues. The germline V gene encodes CDR1 SGDLS and CDR2 YYNGEE. CDR3 residues: CASSVGVGISGNTIYF. Here the CDR3 DNA reads TGTGCCAGCAGCGTGGGGGTGGGTATTTCTGGAAACACCATATATTTT.

In this sample, this clone turned up a few times. V and J are TRBV27 and TRBJ1-1; D unresolved. This CDR3 has 13 amino acids. The ends were cut back, 11 bases at V and 3 bases at J, with 16 bases in the middle. Looked up from germline, CDR1 is MNHEY and CDR2 is SMNVEV (reference sequence). The CDR3 DNA sequence: TGTGCCTCCAAACCCCTCGGGGACACTGAAGCTTTCTTT. Its translation: CASKPLGDTEAFF.

The rearrangement uses TRBV6-5 and TRBJ2-7, with D tentatively TRBD2 (6 bases). This CDR3 is built from 16 residues. Germline V gives CDR1 MNHEY, CDR2 SVGAGI. The V gene lost 1 base and the J gene lost 0 bases, with 13 bases spanning the gap. The CDR3 DNA is TGTGCCAGCAGTTACTATAAAGATAGCGGCTCCTACGAGCAGTACTTC. It specifies CASSYYKDSGSYEQYF.

Turning to this clone: Other DNA sequences in the sample encode the same CDR3. The chain recombines TRBV27 with TRBJ2-1; D remains unclear. Germline CDR1 reads MNHEY; CDR2 reads SMNVEV (reference sequence). The CDR3 contains 13 residues. V was cut by 2 bases and J by 3 bases, with 5 bases left in between. The CDR3 protein is CASSLIYYNEQFF. The CDR3 DNA sequence: TGTGCCAGCAGTTTAATCTACTACAATGAGCAGTTCTTC.

The chain is built from TRBV6-4 and TRBJ1-5, with 8 bases matching TRBD1. CDR1 is MRHNA and CDR2 is SNTAGT in the germline V gene. The V and J ends lost 5 bases and 0 bases, in that order; junction bases with no gene match: 9. This CDR3 has 17 residues. The chain's CDR3 is CASSPVDRDNSNQPQHF. Here the CDR3 DNA reads TGTGCCAGCAGTCCCGTGGACAGGGATAATAGCAATCAGCCCCAGCATTTT.

The V and J genes are TRBV6-5 and TRBJ1-1; D possibly corresponds to TRBD1 (5 bases). Trimming left V 5 bases short and J 3 bases short, with 13 bases between. The CDR3 sequence is 14 residues long. Germline values: CDR1 MNHEY, CDR2 SVGAGI. In DNA, the CDR3 is TGTGCCAGCAGTCTGACAGAAGGGGACACTGAAGCTTTCTTT. Translation gives CASSLTEGDTEAFF.

This chain links TRBV5-1 with TRBJ2-1, with D possibly called TRBD1 or TRBD2 (6 bases each). V shed 3 bases and J shed 3 bases, with 28 bases lying between them. The CDR3 has 20 amino acids. CDR1 is SGHRS and CDR2 is YFSETQ in the germline V gene. CDR3 nucleotides: TGCGCCAGCAGCTCCTCCACGAACAGGGTTAGGGACTCACTCTACAATGAGCAGTTCTTC. Its protein is CASSSSTNRVRDSLYNEQFF.